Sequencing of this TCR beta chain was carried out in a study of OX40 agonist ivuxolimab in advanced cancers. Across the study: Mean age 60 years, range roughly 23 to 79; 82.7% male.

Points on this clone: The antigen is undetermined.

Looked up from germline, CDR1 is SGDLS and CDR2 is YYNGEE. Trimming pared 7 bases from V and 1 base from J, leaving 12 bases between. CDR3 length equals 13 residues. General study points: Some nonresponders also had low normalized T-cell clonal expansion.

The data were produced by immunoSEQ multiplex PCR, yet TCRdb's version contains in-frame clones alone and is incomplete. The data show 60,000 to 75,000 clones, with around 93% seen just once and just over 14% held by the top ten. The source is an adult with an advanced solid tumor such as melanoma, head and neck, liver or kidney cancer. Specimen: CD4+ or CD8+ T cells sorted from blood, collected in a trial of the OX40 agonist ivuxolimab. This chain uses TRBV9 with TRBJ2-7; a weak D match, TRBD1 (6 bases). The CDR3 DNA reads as TGTGCCAGCGCACCGGGACATTCCTACGAGCAGTACTTC. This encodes CASAPGHSYEQYF.